This T cell receptor (beta chain) appears in the sequencing data of a study of blood T cell repertoires in COVID-19. Original data processing: The assay estimated nucleated cells by amplifying reference gene primers. Assay used: immunoSEQ multiplex PCR; TCRdb lists only in-frame clones, some missing. The DNA was the basis for D and trimming; V, J and clone size are from that table. This table holds approximately 100,000 clones, approximately 84% found once. With 6 bases removed from V and 2 bases from J, the gap between germline ends came to 19 bases. This CDR3 spans 16 amino acids. Germline values: CDR1 MDHEN, CDR2 SYDVKM.

The sample comprised peripheral blood. This sequence originates from a woman aged 55-69 years with acute or convalescent COVID-19. This rearrangement joins TRBV28 to TRBJ1-2, with D unresolved. For the CDR3, the DNA is TGTGCCAGCAGCTCCCCCTCAGAAGCAGCGAACTATGGCTACACCTTC. Its translation: CASSSPSEAANYGYTF.